The sample holds a few counts of the clone carrying this T cell receptor beta chain. Its target is not known. This CDR3 is missing its conserved last phenylalanine or tryptophan, likely due to a read error. These data are taken from a study of tumor and adjacent non-tumor tissue in lung cancer. Study-wide background: There were some 11 adenocarcinoma, a couple of squamous cell carcinoma and 1 small cell lung cancer cases.

RNA was extracted from bulk tissue without any cell sorting. Distant lung tissue was collected more than 3 cm away from the tumor edge. Three rounds of nested PCR, following a modified ARM-PCR protocol, produced the TCRbeta library. TCRdb re-derived calls from the multiplex PCR reads in MiXCR, one entry per CDR3 protein. The sample lists around 39,000 distinct CDR3 sequences; more than 50% were seen once. Study-wide findings and caveats: Patients with more diverse tumor TCRs had worse survival. Significantly higher TCR diversity was found in tumor than normal lung. Tumor repertoires had a smaller top 100 clone share than normal lung.

The ends were cut back, 8 bases at V and 6 bases at J, with 14 bases in the middle. There are 13 residues in the CDR3. Sequenced sample: distant non-tumor lung tissue. V usage is TRBV12-3 or TRBV12-4 and J usage is TRBJ2-1; perhaps TRBD2 as D (6 bases). This receptor was obtained from a man between 50 and 59 years old with non-small cell lung cancer. For the CDR3, the DNA is TGTGCCAGCGGGAGTGGGGGGAGCAATGAGCAGTTCCTC. It translates to CASGSGGSNEQFL.